These 26 T cell receptor beta chains originate from one sample sequenced in a study of cytomegalovirus exposure and HLA in healthy donors (dated by TCRdb to between 2016 and 2019). The library relied on the immunoSEQ multiplex PCR assay. The multiplex PCR relied on a mix of 60 forward primers for TCR Vbeta segments and 13 reverse primers for TCR Jbeta segments. Held by TCRdb, this immuneACCESS table contains in-frame sequences only and omits some clones. Under half of the omission traces to an unresolved V gene where checked; the cause of the rest is unknown. Recorded for this sample are 150,000 to 200,000 clones; roughly 80% of them occurred a single time. 6.5% of the sample belongs to the ten largest clones. Sequenced input: PBMCs. The receptor source for this set is a woman aged 45-65 years in good health and CMV-seropositive.

The rearrangement joins TRBV7-9 to TRBJ2-5; D perhaps matches TRBD2 (6 bases). Germline V gene sequence: CDR1 SEHNR, CDR2 FQNEAQ (reference sequence). The CDR3 sequence is 15 residues long. V lost 0 bases and J lost 5, with 13 bases in between. The CDR3 nucleotides are TGTGCCAGCAGCTTAGCGCAGGGAGGCCGGGAGACCCAGTACTTC. Its translation: CASSLAQGGRETQYF. Complete variable domain (other parts from reference TRBV7-9 and TRBJ2-5): DTGVSQNPRHKITKRGQNVTFRCDPISEHNRLYWYRQTLGQGPEFLTYFQNEAQLEKSRLLSDRFSAERPKGSFSTLEIQRTEQGDSAMYLCASSLAQGGRETQYFGPGTRLLVL.

V gene TRBV7-9 combines with J gene TRBJ2-3, with 13 nucleotides matching TRBD2. The CDR3 covers 16 residues. Germline lookup yields CDR1 SEHNR and CDR2 FQNEAQ (reference sequence). V dropped 3 bases and J dropped 4; count of bases not matched to a gene: 4. CDR3 loop: CASSFRTSGGPDTQYF. CDR3 DNA sequence: TGTGCCAGCAGCTTTAGGACTAGCGGGGGACCAGATACGCAGTATTTT.

This chain joins TRBV4-2 and TRBJ2-6; D may be TRBD2 (5 bases). Germline V CDR1 and CDR2: LGHNA, YNFKEQ. V was pared by 0 bases and J by 0 bases, with 18 bases between. The CDR3 contains 20 residues. The chain's CDR3 is CASSQDRKREYNSGANVLTF. The CDR3 nucleotides read TGTGCCAGCAGCCAAGATCGGAAAAGGGAGTATAACTCTGGGGCCAACGTCCTGACTTTC.

The chain uses TRBV7-3 and TRBJ2-3, with D perhaps TRBD2 (5 bases). This CDR3 has 15 residues. V lost 6 bases and J lost 0, with 13 bases in between. CDR1 SGHTA and CDR2 FQGTGA come from the germline V gene. The CDR3: CASRPGKSSTDTQYF. The CDR3 bases are TGTGCCAGCAGGCCCGGGAAATCTAGCACAGATACGCAGTATTTT.

V is TRBV29-1 and J is TRBJ2-1; 11 bases map to TRBD2. V trimming: 6 bases; J trimming: 4 bases; junction bases outside the gene matches: 8. CDR1 is SQVTM, CDR2 ANQGSEA, per germline. The CDR3 runs 15 residues. The CDR3 sequence is CSVSITSGGYNEQFF. For the CDR3, the DNA is TGCAGCGTCTCCATCACTAGCGGGGGATACAATGAGCAGTTCTTC.

Points on this clone: One end of the junction fails to match germline, which may point to a read error. This chain connects TRBV4-3 to TRBJ2-6; tentative D call: TRBD1 (5 bases). This CDR3 comprises 16 residues. CDR1 is LGHNA and CDR2 is YSLEER in the germline V gene. CDR3 bases: TGCGCCAGCAGCCAAGTAGGCACAGCTGGGGCCAACGGCCTGACTTTC. It is translated as CASSQVGTAGANGLTF.

The CDR3 loop reads CASSVAAGGFNEQFF. CDR3 DNA sequence: TGTGCCAGCAGCGTAGCGGCGGGGGGTTTCAATGAGCAGTTCTTC. This chain links TRBV9 with TRBJ2-1; 8 nucleotides align to TRBD2. The junction had 5 bases not matched to a gene; V was cut back by 0 bases and J by 6 bases. There are 15 residues in the CDR3. Per germline, CDR1 SGDLS and CDR2 YYNGEE.

V usage is TRBV27 and J usage is TRBJ2-3; 10 nucleotides agree with TRBD2. The germline gives CDR1 MNHEY, CDR2 SMNVEV (reference sequence). This CDR3 spans 18 amino acids. Germline trimming cut 2 bases from V and 2 bases from J; bases unmatched to any gene: 10. This CDR3 is CASSLVSLAGALTDTQYF. DNA of the CDR3: TGTGCCAGCAGTTTAGTTTCCCTAGCGGGGGCCCTCACAGATACGCAGTATTTT.

This clone was observed a few times. This chain uses TRBV11-2 with TRBJ1-2, with D possibly matching TRBD1 (5 bases). V shed 0 bases and J shed 1 base, with 6 bases lying between them. Per germline, CDR1 SGHAT and CDR2 FQNNGV. The CDR3 spans 14 residues. CDR3 in DNA: TGTGCCAGCAGCTTAGAAAGGGGTAACTATGGCTACACCTTC. Its translation is CASSLERGNYGYTF.

The rearrangement links TRBV4-1 to TRBJ1-6, with D tentatively TRBD1 (6 bases). V was clipped by 5 bases and J by 6 bases, with 14 bases between them. The CDR3 is 15 residues long. Germline V gene data show CDR1 as MGHRA and CDR2 as YSYEKL. CDR3 protein: CASSIRDNSNSPLHF. DNA of the CDR3: TGCGCCAGCAGCATACGGGACAATTCTAATTCACCCCTCCACTTT.

CDR3 in amino acids: CASSLAGQAYNEQFF. CDR3 nucleotides: TGCGCCAGCAGCTTGGCGGGACAGGCTTACAATGAGCAGTTCTTC. The chain uses TRBV5-1 and TRBJ2-1; 8 nucleotides match TRBD1. Germline values: CDR1 SGHRS, CDR2 YFSETQ. V trimming: 0 bases; J trimming: 4 bases; junction bases outside the gene matches: 3. The CDR3 is 15 amino acids. Variable domain in full (rest from reference TRBV5-1 and TRBJ2-1): KAGVTQTPRYLIKTRGQQVTLSCSPISGHRSVSWYQQTPGQGLQFLFEYFSETQRNKGNFPGRFSGRQFSNSRSEMNVSTLELGDSALYLCASSLAGQAYNEQFFGPGTRLTVL.

The chain links TRBV7-6 to TRBJ1-2, with D unresolved. Germline V gene data show CDR1 as SGHVS and CDR2 as FNYEAQ. This CDR3 has 15 amino acids. V shed 2 bases and J shed 8 bases, with 18 bases lying between them. The CDR3 region is CASSLSLAGIGGYTF. In nucleotides, the CDR3 is TGTGCCAGCAGCTTAAGCCTAGCAGGAATAGGAGGCTACACCTTC.

The chain is built from TRBV5-4 and TRBJ2-3; TRBD2 is a possible D gene (5 bases). The germline gives CDR1 SGHNT, CDR2 YYREEE (reference sequence). CDR3 length equals 17 residues. Trimming removed 0 bases from V and 1 base from J, with 15 bases in between. The CDR3 spells CASSLGGRGSGTDTQYF. DNA for the CDR3: TGTGCCAGCAGCTTGGGGGGTCGCGGGTCTGGCACAGATACGCAGTATTTT.

Remarks on this clone: The germline gene is not matched at one end of the junction; a read error may be the cause. The CDR3 sequence: CSSSLGAEQPQHF. CDR3 DNA: TGTTCCAGCAGCTTAGGAGCGGAGCAGCCCCAGCATTTT. This rearrangement joins TRBV7-9 to TRBJ1-5, with D hard to call. Germline V gene sequence: CDR1 SEHNR, CDR2 FQNEAQ (reference sequence). There are 13 residues in the CDR3.

CDR3 in amino acids: CASSSHLQVEILHF. The DNA for the CDR3 is TGTGCCAGCAGCTCCCATCTACAGGTGGAGATCCTCCACTTT. The V gene is TRBV7-2, the J gene TRBJ1-6, with D tentatively TRBD1 (5 bases). This CDR3 has 14 amino acids. V lost 4 bases and J 15 bases, leaving 19 bases between the germline ends. Germline CDR1 is SGHTA and CDR2 is FQGNSA.

This clone was counted once. The chain has TRBV10-3 and TRBJ2-7; 7 bases match TRBD2. Germline CDR1 ENHRY, CDR2 SYGVKD. The CDR3 consists of 14 residues. The trim removed 2 bases at V and 6 bases at J, leaving 7 bases unmatched. The CDR3 sequence: CAISEDGGVGEQYF. DNA of the CDR3: TGTGCCATCAGTGAGGATGGGGGGGTCGGCGAGCAGTACTTC.

In this sample, this clone turned up once. The chain has TRBV27 and TRBJ2-7; tentatively, D is TRBD2 (6 bases). Looked up from germline, CDR1 is MNHEY and CDR2 is SMNVEV (reference sequence). CDR3 length: 16 amino acids. V lost 5 bases and J lost 0, with 17 bases in between. CDR3 amino acids: CASSPPGWRDSYEQYF. CDR3 sequence (DNA): TGTGCCAGCAGTCCTCCCGGTTGGCGGGACTCCTACGAGCAGTACTTC.

V usage is TRBV19 and J usage is TRBJ2-1; D not resolved. V gave up 7 bases and J gave up 8 bases, with 18 bases separating them. Germline V gene data show CDR1 as LNHDA and CDR2 as SQIVND (reference sequence). The CDR3 has 14 residues. CDR3 coding DNA: TGTGCCAGTACGGTTGGGCCGTCATTGGATGAGCAGTTCTTC. Encoded protein: CASTVGPSLDEQFF.

This clone was seen only once. This chain uses TRBV27 with TRBJ2-6; D might be TRBD1 (5 bases). Trimming removed 3 bases from V and 1 base from J, with 13 bases in between. This CDR3 spans 17 amino acids. CDR1 is MNHEY and CDR2 is SMNVEV in the germline V gene (reference sequence). This CDR3 is CASSLNRLLSGANVLTF. The CDR3 DNA is TGTGCCAGCAGTTTGAACAGGTTGCTTTCTGGGGCCAACGTCCTGACTTTC.

The chain is built from TRBV14 and TRBJ2-7; maybe TRBD2 (7 bases). V was clipped by 0 bases and J by 7 bases, with 13 bases between them. Germline V gene sequence: CDR1 SGHDN, CDR2 FVKESK. This CDR3 comprises 14 residues. This CDR3 is CASSQEGGLGEQYF. The CDR3 DNA sequence: TGTGCCAGCAGCCAAGAGGGGGGGCTGGGGGAGCAGTACTTC.

This chain uses TRBV7-8 with TRBJ2-7; weak D call: TRBD2 (5 bases). CDR1 and CDR2 from the germline V gene are SGHVS and FQNEAQ. Trimming cost V 6 bases and J 3 bases, with 12 bases left between them. This CDR3 region has 13 residues. CDR3 sequence (DNA): TGTGCCAGCAGGCCTATAGCGAACTACGAGCAGTACTTC. This encodes CASRPIANYEQYF.

In this sample, this clone turned up once. This chain uses TRBV7-9 with TRBJ2-7; 7 nucleotides agree with TRBD2. CDR3 size: 15 residues. V trimming: 3 bases; J trimming: 7 bases; junction bases outside the gene matches: 12. Germline-derived CDR1 and CDR2 are SEHNR and FQNEAQ (reference sequence). CDR3 DNA sequence: TGTGCCAGCAGCTTGGCCCGGGCGGGGGAAGGGGAGCAGTACTTC. Its protein is CASSLARAGEGEQYF.

The V gene is TRBV4-1, the J gene TRBJ2-7; 7 nucleotides agree with TRBD1. Germline CDR1 MGHRA, CDR2 YSYEKL. CDR3 length: 15 residues. The trim removed 1 base at V and 0 bases at J, leaving 3 bases unmatched. CDR3 DNA: TGCGCCAGCAGCCAAGGACAGGGCGGCTCCTACGAGCAGTACTTC. This translates into CASSQGQGGSYEQYF.

A single count supports this clone. The chain combines TRBV28 with TRBJ2-7; tentatively, D is TRBD1 (5 bases). CDR3 size: 13 residues. Trimming pared 1 base from V and 7 bases from J, leaving 11 bases between. The germline V gene has CDR1 MDHEN and CDR2 SYDVKM. CDR3 sequence: CASSLFAGLEQYF. The CDR3 DNA reads TGTGCCAGCAGTTTATTTGCAGGGCTAGAGCAGTACTTC.

The V gene is TRBV5-4, the J gene TRBJ2-7; TRBD2 might be the D (6 bases). Per germline, CDR1 SGHNT and CDR2 YYREEE (reference sequence). This CDR3 has 15 residues. V was shortened by 2 bases and J by 2 bases, with 14 bases between the two germline ends. CDR3 in amino acids: CASSLSGQATYEQYF. The CDR3, as DNA: TGTGCCAGCAGCTTAAGCGGGCAGGCGACCTACGAGCAGTACTTC.

The J gene is TRBJ2-7, the V gene TRBV27, with a weak D call TRBD2 (6 bases). Germline V CDR1 and CDR2: MNHEY, SMNVEV (reference sequence). V was pared by 6 bases and J by 0 bases, with 9 bases between. CDR3 length equals 13 residues. The CDR3 sequence: CASRRDGSYEQYF. As DNA, the CDR3 is TGTGCCAGCAGGCGGGACGGCTCCTACGAGCAGTACTTC.